Within the sample, the clone carrying this T cell receptor beta chain is medium-sized. Its antigen is unidentified. Study outcomes and limitations: Tumor Treg TCRs overlapped most with tumor naive CD4+ cells. Under 2% of tumor Treg sequences matched blood Tregs or memory cells.

Amplification of TRBV12-4/TRBJ1-2 clonotypes used adaptor-ligated barcode primers. TCRdb independently ran MiXCR on the multiplex PCR reads; one entry per CDR3 protein. The sample contains roughly 1,300 distinct CDR3 sequences, approximately 20% of which appear only once. There are 15 residues in the CDR3. V was clipped by 3 bases and J by 3 bases, with 14 bases between them. V usage is TRBV12-3 or TRBV12-4 and J usage is TRBJ1-2; no clear D gene. The receptor was isolated from a female donor with breast cancer. The sequencing input was naive CD4+ T cells sorted from blood. As to subset: naive CD4+ T cells, CD4+CD45RA+CD25-. CDR3 nucleotide sequence: TGTGCCAGCAGTTTGGCTAACAGAGGCCACTATGGCTACACCTTC. It encodes CASSLANRGHYGYTF.